These 28 T cell receptor beta chains were all obtained from the same sample, sequenced in a study of T cell repertoires in cytomegalovirus infection. MiXCR was run by TCRdb on the reads, yielding one entry per CDR3 protein. The repertoire holds roughly 500,000 distinct CDR3 sequences, with under 55% as singletons. Antigens for these TCRs are unknown. Sequencing was performed on cultured PBMCs, taken from culture after CMV antigen stimulation. The receptors derive from a human donor in good health (CMV status not recorded). Some clones in this sample may be carry-over from other donors' samples.

The chain employs TRBV10-3 and TRBJ2-3; 8 positions match TRBD1. The J segment lost 5 bases and the V segment lost 3 bases, leaving 7 bases of the junction unmatched. There are 15 residues in the CDR3. In germline, CDR1 is ENHRY, CDR2 SYGVKD. The CDR3 sequence is CAISEFGTGVDTQYF. The CDR3 DNA reads TGTGCCATCAGTGAATTTGGGACAGGTGTAGATACGCAGTATTTT.

The chain joins TRBV7-2 to TRBJ2-1; D not resolved. Germline CDR1 and CDR2: SGHTA and FQGNSA. V lost 5 bases and J 5 bases, leaving 10 bases between the germline ends. CDR3 length equals 13 residues. In nucleotides, the CDR3 is TGTGCCAGCAGCCCAAGCCTAAACAATGAGCAGTTCTTC. Protein: CASSPSLNNEQFF.

This clonotype came up many times. The CDR3 coding sequence is TGTGCCAGCAGCTTATTCGGGGGCACAGGGCACGGGAGCATTCAGTACTTC. It is translated as CASSLFGGTGHGSIQYF. The V and J genes are TRBV7-2 and TRBJ2-4; perhaps D is TRBD1 or TRBD2 (6 bases each). The CDR3 loop spans 17 amino acids. Trimming took 2 bases from V and 9 from J, leaving 23 bases between them. Germline-derived CDR1 and CDR2 are SGHTA and FQGNSA.

V is TRBV6-1 and J is TRBJ2-7, with D possibly being TRBD1 or TRBD2 (5 bases each). The V and J ends lost 5 bases and 7 bases respectively, with 12 bases between them. This CDR3 is 12 amino acids long. The germline V gene has CDR1 MNHNS and CDR2 SASEGT. CDR3 nucleotide sequence: TGTGCCAGCAGTTACCTGGGACGGGAGCAGTACTTC. It encodes CASSYLGREQYF.

This clonotype was observed many times. The chain combines TRBV7-2 with TRBJ2-3; TRBD2 aligns across 13 bases. Germline V gene data show CDR1 as SGHTA and CDR2 as FQGNSA. The CDR3 covers 15 residues. The J segment lost 5 bases and the V segment lost 5 bases, leaving 4 bases of the junction unmatched. CDR3 sequence: CASSRLAGGLDTQYF. CDR3 DNA sequence: TGTGCCAGCAGCAGACTAGCGGGAGGTTTAGATACGCAGTATTTT. Based on the CDR3 plus reference TRBV7-2 and TRBJ2-3, the full variable domain is GAGVSQSPSNKVTEKGKDVELRCDPISGHTALYWYRQSLGQGLEFLIYFQGNSAPDKSGLPSDRFSAERTGGSVSTLTIQRTQQEDSAVYLCASSRLAGGLDTQYFGPGTRLTVL.

Comment on this clonotype: One end of the junction fails to match germline, which may point to a read error. The chain uses TRBV7-6 and TRBJ1-1; no clear D. The CDR3 consists of 13 residues. The germline CDR1 and CDR2 sequences are SGHVS and FNYEAQ. In DNA form, the CDR3 reads TGTGCCAGCAGCCTACAGCGGAACTCTGAAGCTTTCTTT. Translated: CASSLQRNSEAFF.

The rearrangement uses TRBV18 and TRBJ1-4; the D gene is possibly TRBD1 (6 bases). This CDR3 region has 16 residues. V gave up 4 bases and J gave up 0 bases, with 12 bases separating them. Looked up from germline, CDR1 is KGHSH and CDR2 is LQKENI. The CDR3 region has the DNA TGTGCCAGCTCACTCAGGGGACCCTCAACTAATGAAAAACTGTTTTTT. It translates to CASSLRGPSTNEKLFF.

The chain links TRBV7-6 to TRBJ1-3; TRBD1 aligns across 8 bases. This CDR3 has 17 amino acids. Unmatched junction bases numbered 9, after V lost 5 bases and J lost 0 bases. Germline lookup yields CDR1 SGHVS and CDR2 FNYEAQ. The chain's CDR3 is CASSPRGQAISGNTIYF. CDR3 DNA sequence: TGTGCCAGCAGCCCCAGGGGACAGGCCATCTCTGGAAACACCATATATTTT. Full variable domain (rest looked up from reference TRBV7-6 and TRBJ1-3): GAGVSQSPRYKVTKRGQDVALRCDPISGHVSLYWYRQALGQGPEFLTYFNYEAQQDKSGLPNDRFSAERPEGSISTLTIQRTEQRDSAMYRCASSPRGQAISGNTIYFGEGSWLTVV.

The J gene is TRBJ1-6, the V gene TRBV6-5, with D unresolved. This CDR3 contains 12 residues. Trimming took 4 bases from V and 18 from J, leaving 16 bases between them. Germline values: CDR1 MNHEY, CDR2 SVGAGI. In DNA, the CDR3 is TGTGCCAGCAGTTCGCCGACTGGCCAACCCCACTTT. This sequence encodes CASSSPTGQPHF.

The V call is TRBV2, the J call TRBJ2-7; the D is unclear. V lost 3 bases and J 0 bases, leaving 6 bases between the germline ends. Germline-derived CDR1 and CDR2 are SNHLY and FYNNEI. This CDR3 spans 13 amino acids. DNA for the CDR3: TGTGCCAGCAGTGACTTCAACTCCTACGAGCAGTACTTC. This encodes CASSDFNSYEQYF. The full variable domain, rest sourced from reference TRBV2 and TRBJ2-7, is EPEVTQTPSHQVTQMGQEVILRCVPISNHLYFYWYRQILGQKVEFLVSFYNNEISEKSEIFDDQFSVERPDGSNFTLKIRSTKLEDSAMYFCASSDFNSYEQYFGPGTRLTVT.

The chain combines TRBV5-1 with TRBJ2-5; D is unresolved. Germline lookup yields CDR1 SGHRS and CDR2 YFSETQ. CDR3 length equals 14 residues. The V and J ends lost 1 base and 2 bases respectively, with 9 bases between them. The CDR3 spells CASSLRVPQETQYF. CDR3 in DNA: TGCGCCAGCAGCTTGCGAGTACCTCAAGAGACCCAGTACTTC.

This clonotype was observed at least ten times. This chain links TRBV27 with TRBJ2-3, with D unresolved. CDR1 MNHEY and CDR2 SMNVEV come from the germline V gene (reference sequence). V dropped 6 bases and J dropped 1 base, with 5 bases sitting between them. This CDR3 has 12 amino acids. DNA for the CDR3: TGTGCCAGCAGCCCCCGCACAGATACGCAGTATTTT. Amino acid sequence: CASSPRTDTQYF.

The chain carries TRBV12-3 or TRBV12-4 and TRBJ1-2, with D uncertain. Deletions cut 5 bases from V and 2 bases from J, with 12 bases between. The CDR3 has 14 amino acids. CDR3: CASSHRIINYGYTF. The CDR3 nucleotides are TGTGCCAGCAGTCACCGGATCATAAACTATGGCTACACCTTC.

The J gene is TRBJ1-2, the V gene TRBV4-1; possibly TRBD1 for D (5 bases). The CDR3 is made up of 15 amino acids. Germline lookup yields CDR1 MGHRA and CDR2 YSYEKL. Trimming removed 1 base from V and 5 bases from J, with 14 bases in between. The CDR3 DNA follows: TGCGCCAGCAGCCAAGGGTATGGGACGGAATATGGCTACACCTTC. Amino acid sequence: CASSQGYGTEYGYTF.

The V call is TRBV12-3 or TRBV12-4, the J call TRBJ1-6; no clear D gene. The CDR3 length is 13 residues. V was cut by 5 bases and J by 9 bases, with 11 bases left in between. Here the CDR3 DNA reads TGTGCCAGCAGTGTTGCCTCCCGTTCACCCCTCCACTTT. This codes for CASSVASRSPLHF.

A few counts support this clonotype. J is TRBJ2-1 and V is TRBV19; TRBD1 matches at 7 bases. V lost 5 bases to trimming and J lost 7 bases; unmatched junction nucleotides: 14. This CDR3 has 16 amino acids. Germline V gene data show CDR1 as LNHDA and CDR2 as SQIVND (reference sequence). The CDR3: CASSLGRGGARNEQFF. The CDR3, as DNA: TGTGCCAGTAGTCTTGGCCGAGGGGGCGCTCGGAATGAGCAGTTCTTC.

This clonotype appeared a few times. The chain couples TRBV4-1 to TRBJ2-3; D gene unclear. Trimming stripped 1 base from V and 2 bases from J, with 7 bases between. The germline V gene has CDR1 MGHRA and CDR2 YSYEKL. The CDR3 is 14 amino acids. The CDR3: CASSQGVLTDTQYF. The CDR3 coding sequence is TGCGCCAGCAGCCAAGGGGTCCTCACAGATACGCAGTATTTT.

The chain uses TRBV5-4 and TRBJ2-1; TRBD2 is a possible D gene (6 bases). Germline assignment: CDR1 SGHNT and CDR2 YYREEE (reference sequence). Trimming pared 3 bases from V and 1 base from J, leaving 26 bases between. The length of the CDR3 is 20 residues. The CDR3 loop is CASSSFSGKLKHGSYNEQFF. CDR3 in DNA: TGTGCCAGCAGCTCCTTTAGCGGAAAACTAAAGCATGGATCCTACAATGAGCAGTTCTTC.

Only a few counts were recorded for this clonotype. The V gene is TRBV7-2, the J gene TRBJ2-3, with a tentative D call TRBD1 (6 bases). Trimming shortened V by 3 bases and J by 1 base, and 11 bases separated the two germline ends. The CDR3 extends over 15 amino acids. CDR1 and CDR2 from the germline V gene are SGHTA and FQGNSA. Here the CDR3 DNA reads TGTGCCAGCAGCTTGGGGGCGGTCGGCACAGATACGCAGTATTTT. Translation: CASSLGAVGTDTQYF.

Only a few counts were recorded for this clonotype. The chain employs TRBV20-1 and TRBJ1-1; a weak D match, TRBD1 (6 bases). This CDR3 comprises 12 residues. CDR1 and CDR2 (germline): DFQATT, SNEGSKA (reference sequence). V lost 6 bases to trimming and J lost 7 bases, with 15 bases between them. The chain's CDR3 is CSARGGFGEAFF. CDR3 sequence (DNA): TGCAGTGCGAGGGGGGGCTTTGGTGAAGCTTTCTTT.

V gene TRBV12-3 or TRBV12-4 combines with J gene TRBJ1-2; 10 nucleotides match TRBD1. J was trimmed by 8 bases and V by 6 bases; bases with no gene match: 6. This CDR3 is built from 13 residues. The CDR3 loop is CASRSGTGVGYTF. In DNA form, the CDR3 reads TGTGCCAGCAGATCCGGGACAGGGGTAGGCTACACCTTC.

V is TRBV7-2 and J is TRBJ1-5; no reliable D call. CDR1 is SGHTA and CDR2 is FQGNSA in the germline V gene. The CDR3 extends over 16 amino acids. Trimming took off 2 bases at V and 2 bases at J, with 13 bases between the two ends. CDR3 region: CASSLFAGWGNQPQHF. In DNA form, the CDR3 reads TGTGCCAGCAGCTTATTCGCAGGATGGGGCAATCAGCCCCAGCATTTT.

This chain connects TRBV7-4 to TRBJ1-4, with unresolved D. The germline V and J ends were trimmed by 4 bases and 0 bases, with 9 bases remaining between them. The CDR3 sequence is 15 residues long. Germline V CDR1 and CDR2: SGHVT, SQSDAQ. The CDR3 nucleotides read TGTGCCAGCAGCTCGTTGGACGCAACTAATGAAAAACTGTTTTTT. Translating it yields CASSSLDATNEKLFF.

This chain joins TRBV7-2 and TRBJ1-4, with D maybe TRBD1 (5 bases). The V gene's germline CDR1 is SGHTA and CDR2 FQGNSA. The CDR3 totals 15 residues. With 3 bases removed from V and 8 bases from J, the gap between germline ends came to 16 bases. CDR3 sequence (DNA): TGTGCCAGCAGCTTTCCGGGGGGGGGTACCGAAAAACTGTTTTTT. It is translated as CASSFPGGGTEKLFF.

This CDR3 is CASSLDPGVARGGYTF. The CDR3 DNA reads as TGTGCCAGCAGCTTGGACCCCGGGGTAGCCCGGGGAGGCTACACCTTC. The rearrangement joins TRBV5-4 to TRBJ1-2; no definite D call. This CDR3 region has 16 residues. The ends were cut back, 0 bases at V and 8 bases at J, with 20 bases in the middle. Germline V gene data show CDR1 as SGHNT and CDR2 as YYREEE (reference sequence).

This clonotype was counted between two and nine times. The V call is TRBV7-8, the J call TRBJ2-7; possibly TRBD2 for D (7 bases). V lost 5 bases and J 3 bases, leaving 20 bases between the germline ends. Looked up from germline, CDR1 is SGHVS and CDR2 is FQNEAQ. This CDR3 is built from 16 residues. CDR3 in DNA: TGTGCCAGCAGCAGCCTACGGGGGCGGGGGAACTACGAGCAGTACTTC. Translation: CASSSLRGRGNYEQYF.

This clonotype occurred a few times. This chain joins TRBV2 and TRBJ2-7; D gene unclear. The V gene lost 6 bases and the J gene lost 6 bases, with 12 bases spanning the gap. Germline values: CDR1 SNHLY, CDR2 FYNNEI. The CDR3 length is 12 residues. The CDR3 region has the DNA TGTGCCAGCAGCCTCCGGGCAAGCGAGCAGTACTTC. It yields the protein CASSLRASEQYF.

This clonotype was seen repeatedly, ten times or more. The chain employs TRBV7-2 and TRBJ2-1; the D is unclear. Trimming stripped 3 bases from V and 0 bases from J, with 6 bases between. Germline CDR1 is SGHTA and CDR2 is FQGNSA. This CDR3 has 14 residues. CDR3 sequence: CASSFLPSYNEQFF. For the CDR3, the DNA is TGTGCCAGCAGCTTTCTGCCCTCCTACAATGAGCAGTTCTTC.